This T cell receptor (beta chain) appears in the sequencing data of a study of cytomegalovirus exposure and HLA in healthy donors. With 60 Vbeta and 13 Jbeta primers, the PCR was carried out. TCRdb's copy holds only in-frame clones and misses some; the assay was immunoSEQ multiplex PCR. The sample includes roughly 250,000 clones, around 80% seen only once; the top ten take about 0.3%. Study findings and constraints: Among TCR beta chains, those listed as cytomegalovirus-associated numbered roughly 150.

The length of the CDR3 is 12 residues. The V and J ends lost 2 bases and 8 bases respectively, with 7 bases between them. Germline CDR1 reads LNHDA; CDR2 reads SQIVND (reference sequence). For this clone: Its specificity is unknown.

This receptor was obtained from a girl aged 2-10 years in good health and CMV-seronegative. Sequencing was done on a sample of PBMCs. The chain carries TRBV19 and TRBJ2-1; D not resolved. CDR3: CASSIQAHEQFF. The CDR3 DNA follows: TGTGCCAGTAGTATACAAGCCCATGAGCAGTTCTTC.